Listed below are T cell receptor beta chains from one sample, sequenced in a study of cytomegalovirus exposure and HLA in healthy donors. TCRdb's copy holds only in-frame clones and misses some; the assay was immunoSEQ multiplex PCR. The repertoire consists of 97,000 or so clones, with more than 75% occurring once and the leading ten covering around 6%. Sequenced material: PBMCs. The receptor source for this set is a man aged 18 to 35 in good health and CMV-seropositive. Each CDR3 is given with its conserved first and last residue. Fields, in order: V gene, J gene, CDR3 protein.

V gene: TRBV6-5
J gene: TRBJ1-2
CDR3 protein: CASSYSGQVDGYTF

V gene: TRBV19
J gene: TRBJ2-7
CDR3 protein: CASSAPEQAHEQYF

V gene: TRBV5-1
J gene: TRBJ1-1
CDR3 protein: CASSLGGTGVTEAFF

V gene: TRBV13
J gene: TRBJ2-1
CDR3 protein: CASSGFGQGNNEQFF

V gene: TRBV2
J gene: TRBJ1-2
CDR3 protein: CASSEAGTRYYGYTF

V gene: TRBV29-1
J gene: TRBJ2-1
CDR3 protein: CSVGGWLAEQFF

V gene: TRBV7-2
J gene: TRBJ2-7
CDR3 protein: CASSSTGTGVREQYF

V gene: TRBV7-9
J gene: TRBJ1-2
CDR3 protein: CASSLAVLTVFGYTF

V gene: TRBV21-1
J gene: TRBJ1-5
CDR3 protein: CASSKGRGQGNQPQHF

V gene: TRBV5-6
J gene: TRBJ1-2
CDR3 protein: CASSLALGQANYGYTF

V gene: TRBV2
J gene: TRBJ2-1
CDR3 protein: CASRAGTGWNEQFF

V gene: TRBV4-3
J gene: TRBJ2-2
CDR3 protein: CASSQDSLIAGSNTGELFF

V gene: TRBV6-5
J gene: TRBJ2-3
CDR3 protein: CASTGGAADTQYF

V gene: TRBV5-1
J gene: TRBJ1-4
CDR3 protein: CASSFYRGFNEKLFF

V gene: TRBV2
J gene: TRBJ2-7
CDR3 protein: CASSEIRGQGEQYF

V gene: TRBV6-5
J gene: TRBJ1-1
CDR3 protein: CASSEFTIAFF

V gene: TRBV9
J gene: TRBJ2-1
CDR3 protein: CASSPPGLGPYNEQFF

V gene: TRBV5-6
J gene: TRBJ2-3
CDR3 protein: CASSFRGADTQYF

V gene: TRBV27
J gene: TRBJ2-5
CDR3 protein: CASSPQAGTQYF

V gene: TRBV28
J gene: TRBJ2-7
CDR3 protein: CASSPDSPHIYEQYF

V gene: TRBV13
J gene: TRBJ2-3
CDR3 protein: CASSLGTSGSTDTQYF

V gene: TRBV5-6
J gene: TRBJ1-5
CDR3 protein: CASSETGRAIQPQHF

V gene: TRBV6-1
J gene: TRBJ2-7
CDR3 protein: CASSVTRDSPSSYEQYF

V gene: TRBV4-3
J gene: TRBJ2-7
CDR3 protein: CASSLSGSRDYEQYF

V gene: TRBV28
J gene: TRBJ2-1
CDR3 protein: CASSRLAGGSEQFF

V gene: TRBV4-1
J gene: TRBJ2-5
CDR3 protein: CASSRGGGASGETQYF

V gene: TRBV19
J gene: TRBJ1-5
CDR3 protein: CASSIRTGLTSGQPQHF

V gene: TRBV16
J gene: TRBJ2-7
CDR3 protein: CASSQSSGEQYF

V gene: TRBV6-1
J gene: TRBJ1-4
CDR3 protein: CASSESRQPEKLFF

V gene: TRBV28
J gene: TRBJ2-7
CDR3 protein: CASRPQGSQIYEQYF

V gene: TRBV7-9
J gene: TRBJ2-5
CDR3 protein: CASSLEFGQRKETQYF

V gene: TRBV4-3
J gene: TRBJ2-3
CDR3 protein: CASSQVIAGVDTQYF

V gene: TRBV5-1
J gene: TRBJ2-1
CDR3 protein: CASSPGGSVNEQFF

V gene: TRBV5-4
J gene: TRBJ2-1
CDR3 protein: CASSKGGTSGTFYNEQFF

V gene: TRBV28
J gene: TRBJ2-1
CDR3 protein: CASRWDTYYNEQFF

V gene: TRBV4-1
J gene: TRBJ1-1
CDR3 protein: CASSQVGVGEAFF

V gene: TRBV7-2
J gene: TRBJ2-5
CDR3 protein: CASSFDPGYEQYF

V gene: TRBV15
J gene: TRBJ2-2
CDR3 protein: CATSVYAANTGELFF

V gene: TRBV9
J gene: TRBJ2-2
CDR3 protein: CASSISLAGETGELFF

V gene: TRBV10-1
J gene: TRBJ2-7
CDR3 protein: CASSEGGGDEQYF

V gene: TRBV7-2
J gene: TRBJ2-3
CDR3 protein: CASSFSGGARDTQYF

V gene: TRBV27
J gene: TRBJ2-1
CDR3 protein: CASSLQGAGYNEQFF

V gene: TRBV4-1
J gene: TRBJ1-6
CDR3 protein: CASSPSARGQNSPLHF

V gene: TRBV18
J gene: TRBJ2-3
CDR3 protein: CASSPTPGIAGGPKDTQYF

V gene: TRBV9
J gene: TRBJ2-2
CDR3 protein: CASSVAVGLAGTIAGELFF

V gene: TRBV28
J gene: TRBJ2-1
CDR3 protein: CASTEGAGEQFF

V gene: TRBV12-2
J gene: TRBJ2-5
CDR3 protein: CASRYETTGPFGETQYF

V gene: TRBV11-3
J gene: TRBJ2-7
CDR3 protein: CASSHPGSWTSGYEQYF

V gene: TRBV29-1
J gene: TRBJ2-1
CDR3 protein: CSVSVPGTSDYNEQFF